The 31 T cell receptor beta chains below were found in one sample sequenced in a study of radiotherapy plus CTLA-4 blockade in lung cancer. Some clones are missing from TCRdb's copy, which holds only in-frame ones; the method was immunoSEQ multiplex PCR. This table has 50,000 to 65,000 clones, roughly 80% appearing once. The sample in question was peripheral blood, obtained from a patient treated with radiotherapy plus ipilimumab. These TCRs come from a human donor with non-small cell lung cancer who had a complete response to radiotherapy plus ipilimumab.

The rearrangement uses TRBV2 and TRBJ1-1; D may be TRBD1 (6 bases). Germline CDR1 and CDR2: SNHLY and FYNNEI. This CDR3 comprises 15 residues. Trimming left V 5 bases short and J 6 bases short, with 19 bases between. The CDR3, as DNA: TGTGCCAGCAGTTACTCTAACAGGGAAGGCCCTGAAGCTTTCTTT. As protein: CASSYSNREGPEAFF.

The V and J genes are TRBV27 and TRBJ2-3; no reliable D call. Germline V lookup: CDR1 MNHEY, CDR2 SMNVEV (reference sequence). Trimming pared 4 bases from V and 2 bases from J, leaving 10 bases between. CDR3 size: 14 residues. The CDR3 is CASSSRSYTDTQYF. The CDR3 coding sequence is TGTGCCAGCAGTTCGCGATCATACACAGATACGCAGTATTTT.

The V and J genes are TRBV14 and TRBJ1-1; 10 bases line up with TRBD1. The CDR3 runs 15 residues. Trimming cost V 4 bases and J 1 base; bases outside gene matches: 3. The V gene's germline CDR1 is SGHDN and CDR2 FVKESK. As DNA, the CDR3 is TGTGCCAGCAGCCCGGACAGGGGGTGGAACACTGAAGCTTTCTTT. It specifies CASSPDRGWNTEAFF.

The rearrangement uses TRBV18 and TRBJ2-1; TRBD2 matches 10 bases. The trim removed 5 bases at V and 6 bases at J, leaving 4 bases unmatched. The V gene's germline CDR1 is KGHSH and CDR2 LQKENI. This CDR3 is built from 14 residues. CDR3 in DNA: TGTGCCAGCTCAGCGGCTAGCGGGGGCAATGAGCAGTTCTTC. Translation: CASSAASGGNEQFF.

V gene TRBV6-1 combines with J gene TRBJ2-3; possible D gene TRBD1, 6 bases. The CDR3 totals 14 residues. V was pared by 1 base and J by 2 bases, with 7 bases between. Germline CDR1 and CDR2: MNHNS and SASEGT. The CDR3 region is CASSEGDTTDTQYF. CDR3 coding DNA: TGTGCCAGCAGTGAAGGGGACACCACAGATACGCAGTATTTT.

This clone has more than one count but fewer than ten. The rearrangement uses TRBV19 and TRBJ1-1, with 7 bases lining up with TRBD1. The V gene end was trimmed by 9 bases and the J gene end by 5 bases; junction bases not matched to a gene: 12. CDR3 length: 14 residues. Per the germline V gene, CDR1 is LNHDA and CDR2 is SQIVND (reference sequence). This CDR3 is CASRGRGGITEAFF. CDR3 DNA sequence: TGTGCCAGCCGAGGGAGAGGGGGCATTACTGAAGCTTTCTTT.

This rearrangement joins TRBV9 to TRBJ2-1, with 11 bases lining up with TRBD2. Germline V CDR1 and CDR2: SGDLS, YYNGEE. V lost 0 bases to trimming and J lost 6 bases; unmatched junction nucleotides: 5. This CDR3 contains 16 residues. The CDR3 coding sequence is TGTGCCAGCAGCGTAGCTTTAGCGGGAGGGCTCAATGAGCAGTTCTTC. Encoded protein: CASSVALAGGLNEQFF.

A single count supports this clone. The chain joins TRBV5-6 to TRBJ2-3; TRBD2 aligns across 11 bases. CDR3 length: 17 amino acids. The V gene's germline CDR1 is SGHDT and CDR2 YYEEEE. The ends lost 1 base at V and 1 base at J; junction bases unmatched: 5. The CDR3 region is CASSLYSSGRGTDTQYF. In DNA, the CDR3 is TGTGCCAGCAGCTTGTATAGTAGCGGGAGGGGCACAGATACGCAGTATTTT.

This chain joins TRBV29-1 and TRBJ2-7; no clear D gene. Germline V gene data show CDR1 as SQVTM and CDR2 as ANQGSEA. The CDR3 runs 15 residues. V was pared by 5 bases and J by 0 bases, with 17 bases between. The CDR3 here is CSVNELYGSSYEQYF. The CDR3 bases are TGCAGCGTTAATGAACTATACGGCAGCTCCTACGAGCAGTACTTC.

The V gene is TRBV7-2, the J gene TRBJ2-7; 10 bases agree with TRBD2. The CDR3 has 14 residues. From germline, CDR1 is SGHTA and CDR2 FQGNSA. The V segment lost 5 bases and the J segment 4 bases; nucleotides outside the gene matches: 5. The chain's CDR3 is CASSTSGGAYEQYF. CDR3 sequence (DNA): TGTGCCAGCAGCACAAGCGGGGGGGCTTACGAGCAGTACTTC.

The rearrangement links TRBV11-2 to TRBJ1-5, with 9 positions matching TRBD1. Germline CDR1 is SGHAT and CDR2 is FQNNGV. The CDR3 is 15 amino acids. Trimming removed 4 bases from V and 7 bases from J; junction bases left unmatched: 8. The CDR3, as DNA: TGTGCCAGCAGCTACGGGACAGGGACTGGGCAGCCCCAGCATTTT. It is translated as CASSYGTGTGQPQHF.

V and J are TRBV5-4 and TRBJ2-1; D perhaps matches TRBD1 (6 bases). Trimming cost V 2 bases and J 8 bases, with 11 bases left between them. This CDR3 has 13 residues. Looked up from germline, CDR1 is SGHNT and CDR2 is YYREEE (reference sequence). The CDR3 protein is CASSFLQGYEQFF. The CDR3 DNA reads as TGTGCCAGCAGCTTTTTACAGGGCTATGAGCAGTTCTTC.

The chain combines TRBV19 with TRBJ1-2, with TRBD1 matching over 7 bases. The germline V gene encodes CDR1 LNHDA and CDR2 SQIVND (reference sequence). V was pared by 4 bases and J by 8 bases, with 10 bases of the junction left unmatched. This CDR3 comprises 14 residues. CDR3 amino acids: CASSSFDREIGYTF. DNA of the CDR3: TGTGCCAGTAGTAGTTTCGACAGGGAGATCGGCTACACCTTC.

The sample holds a few counts of this clone. This rearrangement joins TRBV29-1 to TRBJ2-2; weak D call: TRBD2 (5 bases). The CDR3 is made up of 13 amino acids. Germline CDR1 reads SQVTM; CDR2 reads ANQGSEA. V lost 4 bases, J lost 0 bases, and 6 bases lay in between. In DNA, the CDR3 is TGCAGCGTTGCCGGGGCGAACACCGGGGAGCTGTTTTTT. Amino acids: CSVAGANTGELFF.

V is TRBV5-4 and J is TRBJ2-5, with 9 nucleotides matching TRBD2. The CDR3 covers 17 residues. Germline loops: CDR1 SGHNT, CDR2 YYREEE (reference sequence). The ends lost 0 bases at V and 2 bases at J; junction bases unmatched: 8. This CDR3 reads CASSLGRLAGRQETQYF. As DNA, the CDR3 is TGTGCCAGCAGCTTGGGGAGGCTAGCGGGGAGGCAAGAGACCCAGTACTTC.

This chain links TRBV30 with TRBJ1-6; D is possibly TRBD1 (6 bases). The CDR3 spans 15 residues. Germline values: CDR1 GTSNPN, CDR2 SVGIG (reference sequence). Trimming removed 2 bases from V and 9 bases from J, with 17 bases in between. CDR3 DNA: TGTGCCTGGAGTATCAAGAGCCAGGGGAGTTCACCCCTCCACTTT. It specifies CAWSIKSQGSSPLHF.

The J gene is TRBJ1-2, the V gene TRBV19, with D maybe TRBD1 (6 bases). This CDR3 contains 13 residues. From germline, CDR1 is LNHDA and CDR2 SQIVND (reference sequence). The germline V and J ends were trimmed by 5 bases and 6 bases, with 13 bases remaining between them. CDR3 sequence (DNA): TGTGCCAGTAGTGGCAGCGAGGGGGATGGCTACACCTTC. Translated: CASSGSEGDGYTF.

V usage is TRBV25-1 and J usage is TRBJ1-3; D not resolved. Trimming shortened V by 9 bases and J by 9 bases, and 12 bases separated the two germline ends. CDR3 size: 11 residues. Germline CDR1 and CDR2: MGHDK and SYGVNS. CDR3 nucleotide sequence: TGTGCCAGTGGCCGGGTCGGCACCATATATTTT. It yields the protein CASGRVGTIYF. The variable domain in full, with the rest retrieved from reference TRBV25-1 and TRBJ1-3, is EADIYQTPRYLVIGTGKKITLECSQTMGHDKMYWYQQDPGMELHLIHYSYGVNSTEKGDLSSESTVSRIRTEHFPLTLESARPSHTSQYLCASGRVGTIYFGEGSWLTVV.

This chain joins TRBV29-1 and TRBJ2-1; 9 nucleotides line up with TRBD2. Unmatched junction bases numbered 9, after V lost 6 bases and J lost 6 bases. Per germline, CDR1 SQVTM and CDR2 ANQGSEA. There are 14 residues in the CDR3. CDR3 in amino acids: CSVETSGRTNEQFF. The CDR3 DNA reads TGCAGCGTGGAGACTAGCGGAAGGACCAATGAGCAGTTCTTC.

The sample holds one count of this clone. V and J are TRBV7-8 and TRBJ1-6, with D possibly matching TRBD1 (6 bases). In germline, CDR1 is SGHVS, CDR2 FQNEAQ. The V and J ends lost 4 bases and 7 bases respectively, with 17 bases between them. CDR3 length: 16 amino acids. The CDR3 DNA follows: TGTGCCAGCAGCTCGGGACAAGCCAGGAGGAATTCACCCCTCCACTTT. The encoded protein is CASSSGQARRNSPLHF.

The chain uses TRBV20-1 and TRBJ1-1; D is unresolved. V lost 0 bases and J 11 bases, leaving 10 bases between the germline ends. The germline V gene has CDR1 DFQATT and CDR2 SNEGSKA (reference sequence). This CDR3 is 11 amino acids long. The CDR3 coding sequence is TGCAGTGCTAGAGACCAACCGAGTGCTTTCTTT. Translating gives CSARDQPSAFF.

V is TRBV2 and J is TRBJ2-7, with TRBD1 matching 12 bases. This CDR3 is 14 amino acids long. Germline V gene lookup returns CDR1 SNHLY and CDR2 FYNNEI. The V gene end was trimmed by 6 bases and the J gene end by 4 bases; junction bases not matched to a gene: 4. The CDR3 DNA follows: TGTGCCAGCAGCGGGACAGGGGGCCGGTACGAGCAGTACTTC. It encodes CASSGTGGRYEQYF.

This clone was seen only a few times. This chain joins TRBV6-1 and TRBJ2-1; the match to TRBD1 covers 9 bases. J was trimmed by 8 bases and V by 5 bases; bases with no gene match: 10. The length of the CDR3 is 15 residues. Germline CDR1 and CDR2: MNHNS and SASEGT. The CDR3 loop reads CASSPRQGGRYEQFF. CDR3 coding DNA: TGTGCCAGCAGTCCTCGACAGGGGGGCCGATATGAGCAGTTCTTC.

The chain has TRBV18 and TRBJ2-3; 7 nucleotides match TRBD2. Per germline, CDR1 KGHSH and CDR2 LQKENI. Unmatched junction bases numbered 9, after V lost 4 bases and J lost 2 bases. The CDR3 consists of 16 residues. In DNA, the CDR3 is TGTGCCAGCTCACTGCTCCCTAGCGGCGCCACAGATACGCAGTATTTT. It specifies CASSLLPSGATDTQYF.

The chain couples TRBV28 to TRBJ2-7; the match to TRBD1 covers 9 bases. CDR3 length: 15 residues. CDR1 and CDR2 from the germline V gene are MDHEN and SYDVKM. The V gene end was trimmed by 4 bases and the J gene end by 3 bases; junction bases not matched to a gene: 7. CDR3 sequence: CASSSPTGGLYEQYV. The CDR3 coding sequence is TGTGCCAGCAGTTCACCGACAGGGGGGCTCTACGAGCAGTACGTC.

The chain has TRBV7-2 and TRBJ2-5; the D gene is possibly TRBD1 (5 bases). V was trimmed by 1 base and J by 0 bases, leaving 12 bases between them. Germline V gene data show CDR1 as SGHTA and CDR2 as FQGNSA. The CDR3 extends over 16 amino acids. CDR3 in amino acids: CASSLEQGLYQETQYF. The CDR3 DNA is TGTGCCAGCAGCTTAGAGCAGGGCTTGTACCAAGAGACCCAGTACTTC. The full variable domain, in which reference TRBV7-2 and TRBJ2-5 provide the parts outside the CDR3, is GAGVSQSPSNKVTEKGKDVELRCDPISGHTALYWYRQSLGQGLEFLIYFQGNSAPDKSGLPSDRFSAERTGGSVSTLTIQRTQQEDSAVYLCASSLEQGLYQETQYFGPGTRLLVL.

This clone was detected once. CDR3 coding DNA: TGTGCCTGGACCATCAACGTGAGCTCCTACGAGCAGTACTTC. It is translated as CAWTINVSSYEQYF. This chain connects TRBV30 to TRBJ2-7; D remains unclear. The CDR3 runs to 14 residues. Trimming stripped 4 bases from V and 0 bases from J, with 13 bases between. The germline V gene has CDR1 GTSNPN and CDR2 SVGIG (reference sequence).

The CDR3 DNA sequence: TGTGCCAGTAGTATAGCAGGGCATCAGCCCCAGCATTTT. Translated: CASSIAGHQPQHF. The chain joins TRBV19 to TRBJ1-5; D is perhaps TRBD1 (5 bases). V dropped 1 base and J dropped 5 bases, with 6 bases sitting between them. CDR3 length equals 13 residues. Germline CDR1 reads LNHDA; CDR2 reads SQIVND (reference sequence). Combining the CDR3 with reference TRBV19 and TRBJ1-5 gives the whole variable domain DGGITQSPKYLFRKEGQNVTLSCEQNLNHDAMYWYRQDPGQGLRLIYYSQIVNDFQKGDIAEGYSVSREKKESFPLTVTSAQKNPTAFYLCASSIAGHQPQHFGDGTRLSIL.

The J gene is TRBJ2-1, the V gene TRBV4-3; D unclear. V gave up 0 bases and J gave up 8 bases, with 8 bases separating them. The CDR3 has 13 residues. From germline, CDR1 is LGHNA and CDR2 YSLEER. CDR3 sequence: CASSQDLRDEQFF. The CDR3 bases are TGCGCCAGCAGCCAAGACTTACGGGATGAGCAGTTCTTC.

V and J are TRBV7-9 and TRBJ1-5; 9 bases match TRBD1. Losses at the gene ends were 4 bases for V and 1 base for J; bases not matched to a gene: 5. From germline, CDR1 is SEHNR and CDR2 FQNEAQ (reference sequence). The CDR3 loop spans 16 amino acids. The CDR3 sequence: CASSSTGGASNQPQHF. CDR3 nucleotides: TGTGCCAGCAGCTCCACAGGGGGCGCGAGCAATCAGCCCCAGCATTTT.

The rearrangement joins TRBV27 to TRBJ2-3; TRBD2 is a possible D gene (6 bases). Germline V lookup: CDR1 MNHEY, CDR2 SMNVEV (reference sequence). The CDR3 extends over 16 amino acids. The V and J ends lost 4 bases and 1 base respectively, with 15 bases between them. The CDR3 sequence is CASSYGRERGTDTQYF. In nucleotides, the CDR3 is TGTGCCAGCAGTTACGGACGGGAGAGAGGCACAGATACGCAGTATTTT.